This T cell receptor beta chain was retrieved from a study of cytomegalovirus exposure and HLA in healthy donors. Libraries were prepared by immunoSEQ multiplex PCR; TCRdb keeps only in-frame clonotypes and omits some of them. The table lists 150,000 to 200,000 clones, approximately 96% of them singletons, with approximately 0.82% in the top ten. The V end lost 0 bases, the J end lost 0 bases, and 14 bases lay between the germline ends. This CDR3 has 17 amino acids. Germline-derived CDR1 and CDR2 are SGHTA and FQGTGA. The J gene is TRBJ1-2, the V gene TRBV7-3; the D gene is possibly TRBD1 (6 bases). The sample taken for sequencing was PBMCs. The receptor's source is a woman aged 18-29 years in good health and CMV-seronegative. Written as DNA, the CDR3 is TGTGCCAGCAGCTTAACGCCCTCAAGGACAGCTAACTATGGCTACACCTTC. This gives the protein CASSLTPSRTANYGYTF.